The 16 T cell receptor beta chains listed next were all sequenced from one sample in a study of T-cell memory formation after mild COVID-19. TCRdb reprocessed the 5' RACE reads via MiXCR and lists one record per CDR3 protein. Seen here are roughly 200,000 distinct CDR3 sequences, 16% observed once, and the top ten hold approximately 2.1%. Sample: PBMCs or a T cell subset sorted from them (not recorded which). The receptors stem from an adult woman who had mild COVID-19 (a few samples of this study predate the infection). Cell type and time point are not known.

This sequence joins TRBV10-3 and TRBJ2-5; D call uncertain. Germline CDR1 reads ENHRY; CDR2 reads SYGVKD. This CDR3 comprises 13 residues. V shed 4 bases and J shed 2 bases, with 8 bases lying between them. The CDR3 loop is CAISGPAQETQYF. The DNA for the CDR3 is TGTGCCATCAGTGGACCGGCTCAAGAGACCCAGTACTTC.

The chain carries TRBV15 and TRBJ1-1; TRBD1 might be the D (6 bases). The CDR3 length is 15 residues. V was cut by 0 bases and J by 4 bases, with 12 bases left in between. Germline loops: CDR1 LNHNV, CDR2 YYDKDF (reference sequence). CDR3 DNA: TGTGCCACCAGCAGAGATGGGCAGGGGTCCACTGAAGCTTTCTTT. Translated, it gives CATSRDGQGSTEAFF. The entire variable domain, with the rest obtained from reference TRBV15 and TRBJ1-1, is as follows: DAMVIQNPRYQVTQFGKPVTLSCSQTLNHNVMYWYQQKSSQAPKLLFHYYDKDFNNEADTPDNFQSRRPNTSFCFLDIRSPGLGDTAMYLCATSRDGQGSTEAFFGQGTRLTVV.

This clonotype was picked up a small number of times. V and J are TRBV21-1 and TRBJ2-1; the table's D gene call, TRBD2, was not cross checked with the DNA. TRBV21-1 is recorded as a pseudogene. The CDR3 spans 22 residues. CDR3 nucleotide sequence: TGTGCCAGCAGCAAACGTGGCAGGACTAGCACACCGAGGGAGAGTGACGTTTGTGAGCAGTTCTTC. This translates into CASSKRGRTSTPRESDVCEQFF.

V and J are TRBV19 and TRBJ2-2; TRBD1 agrees at 7 bases. This CDR3 has 16 amino acids. V trimming: 5 bases; J trimming: 4 bases; junction bases outside the gene matches: 10. CDR1 LNHDA and CDR2 SQIVND come from the germline V gene (reference sequence). DNA for the CDR3: TGTGCCAGTAGTGATCCGGGACAGTATTTCACCGGGGAGCTGTTTTTT. Its protein product is CASSDPGQYFTGELFF.

The chain links TRBV20-1 to TRBJ2-3, with 7 nucleotides matching TRBD1. Trimming took 5 bases from V and 2 from J; bases not matched to a gene: 10. CDR1 and CDR2 (germline): DFQATT, SNEGSKA (reference sequence). The CDR3 is 15 amino acids. The DNA for the CDR3 is TGCAGTGCTTCCGGGACAGCTGGGGTCACAGATACGCAGTATTTT. This translates into CSASGTAGVTDTQYF.

The gene calls are TRBV24-1 and TRBJ2-1; the D call may be TRBD1 or TRBD2 (5 bases each). Germline V gene data show CDR1 as KGHDR and CDR2 as SFDVKD. The germline V and J ends were trimmed by 4 bases and 5 bases, with 11 bases remaining between them. The CDR3 has 14 amino acids. CDR3 nucleotides: TGTGCCACCAGTGACACCTTGGGACACAATGAGCAGTTCTTC. Amino acid sequence: CATSDTLGHNEQFF.

In its sample, this clonotype was seen a few times. V gene TRBV4-3 combines with J gene TRBJ2-7, with 11 bases aligning to TRBD1. V trimming: 1 base; J trimming: 2 bases; junction bases outside the gene matches: 7. The CDR3 runs to 17 residues. Per the germline V gene, CDR1 is LGHNA and CDR2 is YSLEER. The CDR3 DNA reads TGCGCCAGCAGCCAAGTCTTGGCGGGACAGGGGGCCTACGAGCAGTACTTC. It is translated as CASSQVLAGQGAYEQYF.

The CDR3 region is CASSLRLQGGGELFF. CDR3 DNA: TGCGCCAGCAGCTTGAGGCTTCAGGGCGGCGGGGAGCTGTTTTTT. This sequence joins TRBV5-1 and TRBJ2-2; tentatively, D is TRBD1 (5 bases). CDR1 SGHRS and CDR2 YFSETQ come from the germline V gene. This CDR3 comprises 15 residues. Trimming shortened V by 1 base and J by 7 bases, and 14 bases separated the two germline ends.

This clonotype was detected a few times. The V call is TRBV6-6, the J call TRBJ1-5; D ambiguous. The ends were cut back, 7 bases at V and 3 bases at J, with 10 bases in the middle. CDR3 length: 13 residues. Germline V gene data show CDR1 as MNHNY and CDR2 as SVGAGI (reference sequence). CDR3 nucleotides: TGTGCCAGCACTCTGGCTGACAATCAGCCCCAGCATTTT. This gives the protein CASTLADNQPQHF.

This clonotype was detected many times. This sequence joins TRBV10-2 and TRBJ2-3; D ambiguous. Trimming pared 3 bases from V and 6 bases from J, leaving 13 bases between. The CDR3 extends over 14 amino acids. CDR1 is WSHSY and CDR2 is SAAADI in the germline V gene. The CDR3 here is CASSEGSLSDTQYF. CDR3 DNA: TGCGCCAGCAGTGAAGGTAGCTTAAGTGATACGCAGTATTTT.

This clonotype showed up many times. This chain uses TRBV7-2 with TRBJ2-5; tentatively, D is TRBD1 (7 bases). V lost 8 bases and J lost 5, with 18 bases in between. CDR1 and CDR2 from the germline V gene are SGHTA and FQGNSA. The CDR3 sequence is 14 residues long. As DNA, the CDR3 is TGTGCCAGCCTACCCGGGCGGGGACAGGAGACCCAGTACTTC. It specifies CASLPGRGQETQYF.

In the case of this clonotype: A single base separates this from a much larger clone, so it may be a read error. V usage is TRBV2 and J usage is TRBJ2-1; D is perhaps TRBD1 or TRBD2 (6 bases each). Germline CDR1 SNHLY, CDR2 FYNNEI. Trimming shortened V by 4 bases and J by 0 bases, and 16 bases separated the two germline ends. CDR3 length: 17 amino acids. CDR3 region: CASSAQQGGSSYNEQFF. The DNA of the CDR3 is TGTGCCAGCAGTGCCCAACAGGGAGGTAGCTCCTACAATGAGCAGTTCTTC.

V is TRBV29-1 and J is TRBJ2-1; unclear D gene. The CDR3 consists of 13 residues. Trimming left V 4 bases short and J 2 bases short, with 9 bases between. Germline V gene sequence: CDR1 SQVTM, CDR2 ANQGSEA. The CDR3 DNA sequence: TGCAGCGTTGTTCCTAGTGCCTACAATGAGCAGTTCTTC. It specifies CSVVPSAYNEQFF.

The chain is built from TRBV5-5 and TRBJ2-7; 13 bases map to TRBD2. Losses at the gene ends were 1 base for V and 3 bases for J; bases not matched to a gene: 7. Looked up from germline, CDR1 is SGHKS and CDR2 is YYEKEE (reference sequence). This CDR3 contains 17 residues. CDR3 protein: CASSLTSGGASSYEQYF. CDR3 DNA: TGTGCCAGCAGCTTGACTAGCGGGGGGGCCTCGAGCTACGAGCAGTACTTC.

The rearrangement uses TRBV15 and TRBJ1-6; 8 nucleotides align to TRBD1. Germline loops: CDR1 LNHNV, CDR2 YYDKDF (reference sequence). CDR3 length: 14 residues. The trim removed 5 bases at V and 7 bases at J, leaving 4 bases unmatched. The CDR3 loop reads CATSGQGGNSPLHF. The CDR3, as DNA: TGTGCCACCAGCGGACAGGGTGGGAATTCACCCCTCCACTTT.

The gene calls are TRBV14 and TRBJ2-5, with unresolved D. The ends were cut back, 1 base at V and 1 base at J, with 7 bases in the middle. The CDR3 sequence is 14 residues long. Per the germline V gene, CDR1 is SGHDN and CDR2 is FVKESK. The CDR3 nucleotides read TGTGCCAGCAGCCAAGTCGGTTTCCAAGAGACCCAGTACTTC. This sequence encodes CASSQVGFQETQYF. Filled out from reference TRBV14 and TRBJ2-5, the complete variable domain reads EAGVTQFPSHSVIEKGQTVTLRCDPISGHDNLYWYRRVMGKEIKFLLHFVKESKQDESGMPNNRFLAERTGGTYSTLKVQPAELEDSGVYFCASSQVGFQETQYFGPGTRLLVL.